The 22 T cell receptor beta chains reported below all come from one sample, sequenced in a study of shared clonotypes between healthy human individuals. Sequencing used immunoSEQ multiplex PCR; TCRdb keeps in-frame clones, though not all of them. The table records roughly 480,000 clones, 65% to 80% of them present only once. Sequencing was carried out using PBMCs. Receptors originate from a woman aged 40 to 50 in good health. Some clones in this sample may be carry-over from other donors' samples.

The chain uses TRBV5-4 and TRBJ1-1; the D is unclear. Germline CDR1 reads SGHNT; CDR2 reads YYREEE (reference sequence). The CDR3 contains 14 residues. V lost 1 base to trimming and J lost 0 bases, with 7 bases between them. CDR3 region: CASSLRGMNTEAFF. The DNA for the CDR3 is TGTGCCAGCAGCTTGCGAGGGATGAACACTGAAGCTTTCTTT.

The genes are TRBV5-6 and TRBJ2-5, with a tentative D call TRBD2 (5 bases). The CDR3 totals 16 residues. Trimming shortened V by 3 bases and J by 9 bases, and 24 bases separated the two germline ends. Per the germline V gene, CDR1 is SGHDT and CDR2 is YYEEEE. CDR3 DNA sequence: TGTGCCAGCAGCTCCTCCGGGGTCAGAGCTCCGGGTTCCCAGTACTTC. Residues: CASSSSGVRAPGSQYF.

The chain combines TRBV11-2 with TRBJ1-1; D unresolved. This CDR3 region has 13 residues. V was shortened by 2 bases and J by 3 bases, with 7 bases between the two germline ends. CDR1 is SGHAT and CDR2 is FQNNGV in the germline V gene. CDR3 coding DNA: TGTGCCAGCAGCTTACGCGCGGACACTGAAGCTTTCTTT. Translation gives CASSLRADTEAFF. The full variable domain, rest sourced from reference TRBV11-2 and TRBJ1-1, is EAGVAQSPRYKIIEKRQSVAFWCNPISGHATLYWYQQILGQGPKLLIQFQNNGVVDDSQLPKDRFSAERLKGVDSTLKIQPAKLEDSAVYLCASSLRADTEAFFGQGTRLTVV.

The rearrangement links TRBV5-1 to TRBJ2-1; 8 bases line up with TRBD2. Germline CDR1 is SGHRS and CDR2 is YFSETQ. The CDR3 totals 15 residues. Trimming cost V 0 bases and J 7 bases; bases outside gene matches: 6. The DNA of the CDR3 is TGCGCCAGCAGCTTGGACGGGAGGGAAGGAAATGAGCAGTTCTTC. It specifies CASSLDGREGNEQFF.

The chain joins TRBV11-2 to TRBJ2-7; TRBD2 matches 10 bases. V dropped 3 bases and J dropped 3; count of bases not matched to a gene: 5. The CDR3 spans 15 residues. Germline lookup yields CDR1 SGHAT and CDR2 FQNNGV. This CDR3 reads CASSLSSGRIYEQYF. The CDR3 DNA is TGTGCCAGCAGCTTGTCTAGCGGGAGAATCTACGAGCAGTACTTC.

This rearrangement joins TRBV28 to TRBJ1-2, with D tentatively TRBD1 (5 bases). Germline assignment: CDR1 MDHEN and CDR2 SYDVKM. The CDR3 is 14 amino acids. V was pared by 6 bases and J by 7 bases, with 18 bases between. Here the CDR3 DNA reads TGTGCCAGCAGCGAAGGCAGGGAACTTTCTGGCTACACCTTC. Its translation: CASSEGRELSGYTF.

The chain joins TRBV19 to TRBJ1-5; a possible D gene is TRBD1 (5 bases). V lost 6 bases to trimming and J lost 5 bases, with 17 bases between them. The germline V gene has CDR1 LNHDA and CDR2 SQIVND (reference sequence). CDR3 size: 15 residues. This CDR3 reads CASRAGLERHQPQHF. CDR3 nucleotide sequence: TGTGCCAGTAGGGCAGGGTTGGAGAGGCATCAGCCCCAGCATTTT.

This rearrangement joins TRBV4-1 to TRBJ2-7; D may be TRBD2 (5 bases). This CDR3 comprises 15 residues. CDR1 is MGHRA and CDR2 is YSYEKL in the germline V gene. The V and J ends lost 4 bases and 2 bases respectively, with 15 bases between them. CDR3 nucleotides: TGCGCCAGCAGCCTAGCGATGAGCGACGCCTACGAGCAGTACTTC. Amino acids: CASSLAMSDAYEQYF.

This sequence joins TRBV30 and TRBJ1-2; TRBD1 might be the D (5 bases). CDR1 is GTSNPN and CDR2 is SVGIG in the germline V gene (reference sequence). The CDR3 has 12 amino acids. Trimming removed 4 bases at V and 8 bases at J, with 14 bases between. The CDR3, as DNA: TGTGCCTGGACCACGTCCCAGGGAGGCTACACCTTC. It translates to CAWTTSQGGYTF.

Of note for this clone: Other DNA sequences of this sample code for an identical CDR3. This chain uses TRBV18 with TRBJ2-1, with TRBD2 matching 10 bases. Germline CDR1 is KGHSH and CDR2 is LQKENI. The CDR3 sequence is 16 residues long. V lost 3 bases to trimming and J lost 0 bases; unmatched junction nucleotides: 2. The chain's CDR3 is CASSPPSGSSYNEQFF. The DNA for the CDR3 is TGTGCCAGCTCACCTCCTAGCGGGAGCTCCTACAATGAGCAGTTCTTC.

The rearrangement uses TRBV6-5 and TRBJ1-4; perhaps TRBD1 as D (6 bases). The CDR3 is made up of 14 amino acids. The ends were cut back, 0 bases at V and 5 bases at J, with 7 bases in the middle. Germline V CDR1 and CDR2: MNHEY, SVGAGI. CDR3 nucleotides: TGTGCCAGCAGTTACTCCCAGGGGAATGAAAAACTGTTTTTT. Amino acid sequence: CASSYSQGNEKLFF.

This clone was detected a few times. The chain couples TRBV7-9 to TRBJ1-1; weak D call: TRBD1 (5 bases). Germline V gene sequence: CDR1 SEHNR, CDR2 FQNEAQ (reference sequence). Trimming cost V 1 base and J 11 bases, with 11 bases left between them. The CDR3 length is 12 residues. In nucleotides, the CDR3 is TGTGCCAGCAGCTTAGGATCCGGGGGGGCTTTCTTT. Translated: CASSLGSGGAFF. The complete variable domain, with remaining parts taken from reference TRBV7-9 and TRBJ1-1, reads DTGVSQNPRHKITKRGQNVTFRCDPISEHNRLYWYRQTLGQGPEFLTYFQNEAQLEKSRLLSDRFSAERPKGSFSTLEIQRTEQGDSAMYLCASSLGSGGAFFGQGTRLTVV.

The V call is TRBV10-3, the J call TRBJ1-1; no reliable D call. V gave up 4 bases and J gave up 1 base, with 10 bases separating them. CDR3 length: 14 residues. The germline V gene has CDR1 ENHRY and CDR2 SYGVKD. The chain's CDR3 is CAISARPENTEAFF. The CDR3 nucleotides read TGTGCCATCAGTGCCCGCCCGGAGAACACTGAAGCTTTCTTT.

This sequence joins TRBV28 and TRBJ2-7; TRBD1 agrees at 7 bases. The CDR3 runs 14 residues. Germline CDR1 is MDHEN and CDR2 is SYDVKM. The junction had 6 bases not matched to a gene; V was cut back by 5 bases and J by 2 bases. The DNA of the CDR3 is TGTGCCAGCAGTCGGACAGGCGCAACCTACGAGCAGTACTTC. It codes for CASSRTGATYEQYF.

This clone was counted a single time. The rearrangement joins TRBV27 to TRBJ2-5, with TRBD2 matching over 11 bases. The V and J ends lost 5 bases and 3 bases, in that order; junction bases with no gene match: 14. Germline loops: CDR1 MNHEY, CDR2 SMNVEV (reference sequence). This CDR3 has 18 residues. For the CDR3, the DNA is TGTGCCAGCAGTCCGACGCTGTCGGGGGGACTAGCGGAAGAGACCCAGTACTTC. Translation gives CASSPTLSGGLAEETQYF.

The V call is TRBV11-2, the J call TRBJ2-5; D may be TRBD1 (5 bases). This CDR3 region has 15 residues. V dropped 2 bases and J dropped 4 bases, with 14 bases sitting between them. Germline CDR1 and CDR2: SGHAT and FQNNGV. The DNA for the CDR3 is TGTGCCAGCAGCTTATTCTCCCAGGGCGGAGAGACCCAGTACTTC. It yields the protein CASSLFSQGGETQYF. The whole variable domain, remainder taken from reference TRBV11-2 and TRBJ2-5, is EAGVAQSPRYKIIEKRQSVAFWCNPISGHATLYWYQQILGQGPKLLIQFQNNGVVDDSQLPKDRFSAERLKGVDSTLKIQPAKLEDSAVYLCASSLFSQGGETQYFGPGTRLLVL.

This chain joins TRBV28 and TRBJ2-7; D gene uncertain. Trimming removed 7 bases at V and 2 bases at J, with 12 bases between. Germline V CDR1 and CDR2: MDHEN, SYDVKM. The CDR3 runs 13 residues. In DNA form, the CDR3 reads TGTGCCAGCACCGCAGTCCCCCCCTACGAGCAGTACTTC. Amino acid sequence: CASTAVPPYEQYF. Full variable domain (remainder filled in from reference TRBV28 and TRBJ2-7): DVKVTQSSRYLVKRTGEKVFLECVQDMDHENMFWYRQDPGLGLRLIYFSYDVKMKEKGDIPEGYSVSREKKERFSLILESASTNQTSMYLCASTAVPPYEQYFGPGTRLTVT.

The chain links TRBV18 to TRBJ2-1; D possibly corresponds to TRBD1 (5 bases). From germline, CDR1 is KGHSH and CDR2 LQKENI. CDR3 length: 16 amino acids. With 3 bases removed from V and 0 bases from J, the gap between germline ends came to 12 bases. DNA of the CDR3: TGTGCCAGCTCACCGGACACGCTGAGCTCCTACAATGAGCAGTTCTTC. Its translation: CASSPDTLSSYNEQFF.

The chain employs TRBV6-6 and TRBJ1-2; D not certain. This CDR3 spans 12 amino acids. V lost 2 bases, J lost 2 bases, and 3 bases lay in between. Germline lookup yields CDR1 MNHNY and CDR2 SVGAGI (reference sequence). The CDR3 DNA reads as TGTGCCAGCAGTTACGAAAACTATGGCTACACCTTC. It is translated as CASSYENYGYTF.

The rearrangement uses TRBV29-1 and TRBJ1-2, with 7 bases aligning to TRBD1. With V trimmed by 6 bases and J by 2 bases, 6 bases remained unmatched. Per germline, CDR1 SQVTM and CDR2 ANQGSEA. This CDR3 spans 13 amino acids. The CDR3 spells CSVKGGPNYGYTF. In DNA form, the CDR3 reads TGCAGCGTAAAAGGGGGCCCGAACTATGGCTACACCTTC.

This chain connects TRBV7-3 to TRBJ2-3; D is ambiguous. V was cut by 5 bases and J by 2 bases, with 14 bases left in between. The CDR3 covers 15 residues. Germline lookup yields CDR1 SGHTA and CDR2 FQGTGA. CDR3 nucleotides: TGTGCCAGCAGCCAAAACAACCTTCCCACAGATACGCAGTATTTT. It codes for CASSQNNLPTDTQYF.

V is TRBV10-2 and J is TRBJ2-7; TRBD2 agrees at 11 bases. V lost 8 bases, J lost 0 bases, and 6 bases stayed unmatched. The length of the CDR3 is 15 residues. The germline V gene has CDR1 WSHSY and CDR2 SAAADI. Written as DNA, the CDR3 is TGCGCCAGCCTGCCCGGGACTAGCGGCTCCTACGAGCAGTACTTC. It encodes CASLPGTSGSYEQYF.